These 14 T cell receptor beta chains were all obtained from the same sample, sequenced in a study of cytomegalovirus exposure and HLA in healthy donors. TCRdb's copy holds only in-frame clones and misses some; the assay was immunoSEQ multiplex PCR. The profile covers 120,000 or so clones, with about 87% appearing a single time and roughly 2% taken by the ten largest. Sequenced material: PBMCs. The receptors originated from a woman between 18 and 29 years old in good health and CMV-seronegative.

This chain joins TRBV6-1 and TRBJ2-2; the D is unclear. The CDR3 sequence is 15 residues long. V gave up 3 bases and J gave up 1 base, with 9 bases separating them. Looked up from germline, CDR1 is MNHNS and CDR2 is SASEGT. DNA of the CDR3: TGTGCCAGCAGTGATCCTCGGGTGAACACCGGGGAGCTGTTTTTT. Protein sequence: CASSDPRVNTGELFF.

The V call is TRBV18, the J call TRBJ2-4; D is perhaps TRBD2 (6 bases). Trimming removed 3 bases at V and 7 bases at J, with 16 bases between. Germline loops: CDR1 KGHSH, CDR2 LQKENI. CDR3 length equals 15 residues. The CDR3 DNA reads as TGTGCCAGCTCACCTACCTCGGGGAGCGGGAACATTCAGTACTTC. As protein: CASSPTSGSGNIQYF. Together with reference TRBV18 and TRBJ2-4, the CDR3 gives the full variable domain: NAGVMQNPRHLVRRRGQEARLRCSPMKGHSHVYWYRQLPEEGLKFMVYLQKENIIDESGMPKERFSAEFPKEGPSILRIQQVVRGDSAAYFCASSPTSGSGNIQYFGAGTRLSVL.

V and J are TRBV27 and TRBJ2-6, with unresolved D. The CDR3 length is 17 residues. Germline V gives CDR1 MNHEY, CDR2 SMNVEV (reference sequence). V gave up 3 bases and J gave up 0 bases, with 12 bases separating them. The CDR3 DNA reads TGTGCCAGCAGTTTGACTGCCCCTGACTCTGGGGCCAACGTCCTGACTTTC. Its protein product is CASSLTAPDSGANVLTF.

This clone was found a few times. The J gene is TRBJ1-1, the V gene TRBV7-3; 8 nucleotides align to TRBD1. The J segment lost 0 bases and the V segment lost 5 bases, leaving 2 bases of the junction unmatched. This CDR3 has 14 amino acids. Germline lookup yields CDR1 SGHTA and CDR2 FQGTGA. CDR3 region: CASSLTGVNTEAFF. DNA for the CDR3: TGTGCCAGCAGCCTGACAGGGGTGAACACTGAAGCTTTCTTT.

This chain joins TRBV18 and TRBJ2-1, with D hard to call. The CDR3 is 13 amino acids. Germline CDR1 reads KGHSH; CDR2 reads LQKENI. Trimming removed 4 bases at V and 4 bases at J, with 8 bases between. This CDR3 is CASSLPLYNEQFF. CDR3 in DNA: TGTGCCAGCTCACTCCCCCTTTACAATGAGCAGTTCTTC.

This clone was seen just once. The chain has TRBV10-3 and TRBJ2-7; the match to TRBD2 covers 8 bases. The J segment lost 2 bases and the V segment lost 5 bases, leaving 2 bases of the junction unmatched. Germline assignment: CDR1 ENHRY and CDR2 SYGVKD. The CDR3 totals 13 residues. In nucleotides, the CDR3 is TGTGCCATCAGTAAGGGACTAGCCTACGAGCAGTACTTC. This sequence encodes CAISKGLAYEQYF.

This chain connects TRBV27 to TRBJ2-1; 8 bases line up with TRBD2. Germline V CDR1 and CDR2: MNHEY, SMNVEV (reference sequence). There are 14 residues in the CDR3. V shed 7 bases, J shed 0 bases, and the junction held 2 bases outside the gene matches. CDR3: CASTGGGSYNEQFF. In DNA form, the CDR3 reads TGTGCCAGCACGGGGGGGGGCTCCTACAATGAGCAGTTCTTC.

The chain is built from TRBV27 and TRBJ2-6, with TRBD1 identical over 9 bases. Germline V CDR1 and CDR2: MNHEY, SMNVEV (reference sequence). The CDR3 is 17 amino acids. The trim removed 5 bases at V and 4 bases at J, leaving 9 bases unmatched. In DNA, the CDR3 is TGTGCCAGCAGTCCCCGGACAGGGGCGAGGGGGGCCAACGTCCTGACTTTC. Its protein is CASSPRTGARGANVLTF. The entire variable domain, with the rest obtained from reference TRBV27 and TRBJ2-6, is as follows: EAQVTQNPRYLITVTGKKLTVTCSQNMNHEYMSWYRQDPGLGLRQIYYSMNVEVTDKGDVPEGYKVSRKEKRNFPLILESPSPNQTSLYFCASSPRTGARGANVLTFGAGSRLTVL.

The table lists this clone with a count of one. J is TRBJ2-1 and V is TRBV7-6, with TRBD2 identical over 7 bases. After removal of 0 bases from V and 0 bases from J, the junction contained 5 bases not matched to a gene. This CDR3 region has 17 residues. Per the germline V gene, CDR1 is SGHVS and CDR2 is FNYEAQ. The DNA for the CDR3 is TGTGCCAGCAGCTTAGCGGGAGGGTATAGCTCCTACAATGAGCAGTTCTTC. Translating it yields CASSLAGGYSSYNEQFF.

The chain combines TRBV5-5 with TRBJ1-2, with TRBD1 matching over 8 bases. CDR1 SGHKS and CDR2 YYEKEE come from the germline V gene (reference sequence). With 5 bases clipped from V and 2 bases from J, the junction kept 5 bases outside the gene matches. The CDR3 runs to 14 residues. CDR3 in DNA: TGTGCCAGCAGTTATTACAGGGGGAACTATGGCTACACCTTC. Amino acid sequence: CASSYYRGNYGYTF. Full variable domain (outside the CDR3, taken from reference TRBV5-5 and TRBJ1-2): DAGVTQSPTHLIKTRGQQVTLRCSPISGHKSVSWYQQVLGQGPQFIFQYYEKEERGRGNFPDRFSARQFPNYSSELNVNALLLGDSALYLCASSYYRGNYGYTFGSGTRLTVV.

The chain uses TRBV30 and TRBJ2-1, with 10 bases matching TRBD2. This CDR3 is built from 16 residues. Germline V CDR1 and CDR2: GTSNPN, SVGIG (reference sequence). The ends lost 4 bases at V and 2 bases at J; junction bases unmatched: 8. The CDR3 sequence: CAWTVPGTSAYNEQFF. The CDR3 nucleotides are TGTGCCTGGACCGTACCCGGGACTAGCGCCTACAATGAGCAGTTCTTC.

This sequence joins TRBV9 and TRBJ2-5, with 11 bases matching TRBD2. V lost 0 bases and J lost 0; bases outside the gene matches: 4. The germline gives CDR1 SGDLS, CDR2 YYNGEE. The CDR3 is 17 residues long. In DNA, the CDR3 is TGTGCCAGCAGCGTAGCGGCTAGCGGGAGGTACCAAGAGACCCAGTACTTC. This encodes CASSVAASGRYQETQYF.

This clone was seen only once. The chain employs TRBV5-1 and TRBJ2-1; the match to TRBD2 covers 8 bases. In germline, CDR1 is SGHRS, CDR2 YFSETQ. The CDR3 runs to 15 residues. Losses at the gene ends were 5 bases for V and 7 bases for J; bases not matched to a gene: 11. The CDR3 bases are TGCGCCAGCAGATTCTTCGGGAGGGCGACAAATGAGCAGTTCTTC. Residues: CASRFFGRATNEQFF.

The rearrangement uses TRBV4-3 and TRBJ2-7; 7 positions agree with TRBD2. J was trimmed by 2 bases and V by 1 base; bases with no gene match: 23. Germline CDR1 reads LGHNA; CDR2 reads YSLEER. CDR3 length: 21 amino acids. The chain's CDR3 is CASSQGFVGPAGESFAYEQYF. The CDR3 DNA sequence: TGCGCCAGCAGCCAAGGCTTCGTGGGTCCGGCGGGAGAATCCTTCGCCTACGAGCAGTACTTC.